This T cell receptor (beta chain) is drawn from a study of tumor-infiltrating lymphocytes in localized non-small cell lung cancer. The germline V and J ends were trimmed by 0 bases and 1 base, with 8 bases remaining between them. The CDR3 runs 15 residues. CDR1 SEHNR and CDR2 FQNEAQ come from the germline V gene (reference sequence). Libraries were prepared by immunoSEQ multiplex PCR; TCRdb keeps only in-frame clonotypes and omits some of them. The profile shows about 12,000 clones, 70% to 90% of them singletons. The gene calls are TRBV7-9 and TRBJ2-3; weak D call: TRBD2 (5 bases). This TCR derives from a human donor with non-small cell lung cancer. Specimen: uninvolved lung tissue not adjacent to the tumor. The CDR3 loop reads CASSLAEGGTDTQYF. In DNA, the CDR3 is TGTGCCAGCAGCTTAGCTGAGGGCGGCACAGATACGCAGTATTTT.